One and the same sample provided the 11 T cell receptor beta chains below, sequenced in a study of T cells after yellow fever vaccination. TCRdb called the 5' RACE reads again in MiXCR, with one record for every CDR3 protein. The sample has some 260,000 distinct CDR3 sequences, about 5% seen once. The sequencing here drew on CD4+ T cells sorted from PBMCs, taken on the day of the yellow fever booster vaccination. Receptors were obtained from a young man who received the YFV17D yellow fever vaccine.

Judged by abundance, this clonotype is medium-sized. This chain connects TRBV5-1 to TRBJ2-3; 13 bases fit TRBD2. Germline CDR1 is SGHRS and CDR2 is YFSETQ. With 3 bases clipped from V and 4 bases from J, the junction kept 8 bases outside the gene matches. The CDR3 extends over 17 amino acids. CDR3 protein: CASSSLGTSGGADTQYF. CDR3 sequence (DNA): TGCGCCAGCAGCTCTTTAGGTACTAGCGGGGGGGCAGATACGCAGTATTTT.

This clonotype occurred a few times. The gene calls are TRBV20-1 and TRBJ2-3; D is perhaps TRBD1 (6 bases). The CDR3 runs 14 residues. CDR1 is DFQATT, CDR2 SNEGSKA, per germline (reference sequence). V lost 6 bases to trimming and J lost 6 bases, with 19 bases between them. The CDR3 DNA reads TGCAGTGCGTCCCGGGACACCCAGGGGGATACGCAGTATTTT. This translates into CSASRDTQGDTQYF.

This clonotype occurred many times. The chain links TRBV2 to TRBJ2-3, with D hard to call. The CDR3 runs to 14 residues. The V gene's germline CDR1 is SNHLY and CDR2 FYNNEI. The V and J ends lost 1 base and 5 bases respectively, with 10 bases between them. The CDR3 here is CASSEVGNGDTQYF. The CDR3 nucleotides read TGTGCCAGCAGTGAAGTGGGGAATGGAGATACGCAGTATTTT. The whole variable domain, filled in from reference TRBV2 and TRBJ2-3, reads EPEVTQTPSHQVTQMGQEVILRCVPISNHLYFYWYRQILGQKVEFLVSFYNNEISEKSEIFDDQFSVERPDGSNFTLKIRSTKLEDSAMYFCASSEVGNGDTQYFGPGTRLTVL.

The sample holds many counts of this clonotype. This chain joins TRBV20-1 and TRBJ2-7, with D unresolved. The CDR3 loop spans 13 amino acids. CDR1 is DFQATT and CDR2 is SNEGSKA in the germline V gene (reference sequence). Trimming stripped 2 bases from V and 5 bases from J, with 13 bases between. The CDR3 loop is CSARNGQTNEQYF. The CDR3 region has the DNA TGCAGTGCTAGAAACGGGCAGACAAACGAGCAGTACTTC.

The rearrangement uses TRBV20-1 and TRBJ2-1; TRBD2 is a possible D gene (6 bases). The CDR3 runs to 15 residues. Trimming took 6 bases from V and 0 from J, leaving 15 bases between them. Germline V gives CDR1 DFQATT, CDR2 SNEGSKA (reference sequence). CDR3 region: CSAENSGFSYNEQFF. As DNA, the CDR3 is TGCAGTGCCGAGAATAGCGGATTCTCCTACAATGAGCAGTTCTTC.

This clonotype appeared many times. The V and J genes are TRBV5-6 and TRBJ2-7, with D hard to call. The CDR3 loop spans 11 amino acids. Germline V gene lookup returns CDR1 SGHDT and CDR2 YYEEEE. With 0 bases removed from V and 6 bases from J, the gap between germline ends came to 4 bases. CDR3 sequence: CASSLEVEQYF. The CDR3 region has the DNA TGTGCCAGCAGCTTGGAGGTCGAGCAGTACTTC.

As DNA, the CDR3 is TGTGCCAGCAGCGACACCGGGACTAGCATAGAGACCCAGTACTTC. Translating it yields CASSDTGTSIETQYF. The V gene is TRBV12-3 or TRBV12-4, the J gene TRBJ2-5; 9 bases align to TRBD2. This CDR3 has 15 amino acids. J was trimmed by 4 bases and V by 6 bases; bases with no gene match: 9.

CDR3 sequence: CASAQGRPNTEAFF. The DNA of the CDR3 is TGTGCCAGCGCCCAGGGGCGCCCGAACACTGAAGCTTTCTTT. This chain joins TRBV7-2 and TRBJ1-1, with D possibly TRBD1 on 6 matching bases. Between the trimmed V and J ends, which lost 8 bases and 1 base, there was a span of 14 bases. Germline V gene sequence: CDR1 SGHTA, CDR2 FQGNSA. The CDR3 is 14 amino acids.

This chain uses TRBV19 with TRBJ2-2, with 9 bases that match TRBD1. Unmatched junction bases numbered 8, after V lost 6 bases and J lost 6 bases. Per the germline V gene, CDR1 is LNHDA and CDR2 is SQIVND (reference sequence). CDR3 length: 15 residues. CDR3 residues: CASRSQGASSGELFF. CDR3 nucleotides: TGTGCCAGTAGATCACAGGGGGCATCGTCCGGGGAGCTGTTTTTT.

This clonotype turned up a few times. Germline and junction disagree at one end, which may indicate a read error. The V call is TRBV7-7, the J call TRBJ2-5; D possibly matches TRBD1 or TRBD2 (6 bases each). The CDR3 totals 13 residues. Looked up from germline, CDR1 is SSHAT and CDR2 is FNYEAQ (reference sequence). DNA for the CDR3: TGTGCTAGCAGCCCGGGGGCAAGGGAGACCCAGTACTTC. Protein sequence: CASSPGARETQYF.

This clonotype has ten or more counts. J is TRBJ2-1 and V is TRBV27; no firm D call. Between the trimmed V and J ends, which lost 5 bases and 9 bases, there was a span of 14 bases. Per the germline V gene, CDR1 is MNHEY and CDR2 is SMNVEV (reference sequence). The CDR3 runs 13 residues. Here the CDR3 reads CASSPNSPAEQFF. The CDR3 coding sequence is TGTGCCAGCAGTCCCAATAGCCCGGCTGAGCAGTTCTTC.